This TCR beta chain was recovered during a study of blood T cell repertoires in COVID-19. Turning to the study itself: Samples taken during acute and convalescent COVID-19 were collected in the United States, Italy and Spain. T cells, B-cell-depleted T cells, or PBMCs provided the cDNA or gDNA that served as material.

V was shortened by 1 base and J by 4 bases, with 10 bases between the two germline ends. The CDR3 runs to 13 residues. Germline CDR1 and CDR2: GTSNPN and SVGIG (reference sequence). Original methodology: Nucleated cell number was recorded as an estimate derived from reference gene primer amplification. TCRdb keeps only in-frame clones here, not all; method: immunoSEQ multiplex PCR. Clonal size and the V and J genes are those of that table, whereas D and trimming came from the DNA. This table has approximately 92,000 clones, over 70% appearing once. This clone occurred once. V and J are TRBV30 and TRBJ1-2; the D is unclear. The receptor comes from a man aged 60-69 years with acute or convalescent COVID-19. The sequencing sample was made of peripheral blood. The DNA for the CDR3 is TGTGCCTGGAGTGGGCAGGAACTCTATGGCTACACCTTC. The encoded protein is CAWSGQELYGYTF. The variable domain in full, with the rest retrieved from reference TRBV30 and TRBJ1-2, is SQTIHQWPATLVQPVGSPLSLECTVEGTSNPNLYWYRQAAGRGLQLLFYSVGIGQISSEVPQNLSASRPQDRQFILSSKKLLLSDSGFYLCAWSGQELYGYTFGSGTRLTVV.